The clone carrying this T cell receptor beta chain was picked up a small number of times. This entry comes from a study of blood T cell repertoires in COVID-19. Study overall: COVID-19 samples collected from the United States, Italy and Spain covered acute and convalescent phases. The analysed material was cDNA or gDNA that came from T cells, B-cell-depleted T cells, or PBMCs.

The CDR3 has 15 residues. Germline lookup yields CDR1 SGHRS and CDR2 YFSETQ. With 0 bases clipped from V and 2 bases from J, the junction kept 2 bases outside the gene matches. Per the authors' pipeline: Estimated nucleated cell counts came from reference gene primer amplification. Assay used: immunoSEQ multiplex PCR; TCRdb lists only in-frame clones, some missing. That table furnishes V, J and clone size, whereas the DNA furnished D and trimming. The repertoire consists of around 100,000 clones, with almost 80% occurring once and the leading ten covering 9.8%. The sequencing input was peripheral blood. The chain combines TRBV5-1 with TRBJ2-3; TRBD2 agrees at 8 bases. The receptor comes from a man aged 60 to 75 with active or convalescent COVID-19. The CDR3: CASSLVSGDTDTQYF. The CDR3, as DNA: TGCGCCAGCAGCTTGGTTAGCGGGGACACAGATACGCAGTATTTT.